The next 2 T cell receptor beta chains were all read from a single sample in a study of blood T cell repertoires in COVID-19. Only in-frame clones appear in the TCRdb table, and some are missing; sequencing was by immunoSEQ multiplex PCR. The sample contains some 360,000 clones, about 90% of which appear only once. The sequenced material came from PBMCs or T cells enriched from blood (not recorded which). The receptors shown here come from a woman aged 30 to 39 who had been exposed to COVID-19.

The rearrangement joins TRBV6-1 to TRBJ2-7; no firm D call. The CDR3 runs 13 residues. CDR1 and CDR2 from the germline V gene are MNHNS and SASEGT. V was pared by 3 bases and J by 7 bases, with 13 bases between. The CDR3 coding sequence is TGTGCCAGCAGTGACGGCAGGCCTCGGGAGCAGTACTTC. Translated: CASSDGRPREQYF.

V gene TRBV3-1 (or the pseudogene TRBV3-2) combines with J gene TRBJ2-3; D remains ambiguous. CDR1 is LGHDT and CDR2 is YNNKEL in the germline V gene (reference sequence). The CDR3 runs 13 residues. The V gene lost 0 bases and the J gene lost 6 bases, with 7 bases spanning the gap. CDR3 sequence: CASSQDNYDTQYF. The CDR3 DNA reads TGTGCCAGCAGCCAAGATAACTACGATACGCAGTATTTT.